These 11 T cell receptor beta chains were sequenced from one sample in a study of immune evolution from preneoplasia to lung adenocarcinoma. Clones were sequenced by immunoSEQ multiplex PCR, and TCRdb holds only the in-frame ones, with some missing. The sample contains about 7,500 clones, 75% to 85% of which appear only once. Sequencing was carried out using FFPE invasive lung adenocarcinoma tissue. Source of these receptors: a person aged 40 to 50 with lung adenocarcinoma.

This chain connects TRBV7-2 to TRBJ1-1, with 9 bases matching TRBD1. J was trimmed by 3 bases and V by 5 bases; bases with no gene match: 7. CDR3 length: 15 amino acids. Germline V gene sequence: CDR1 SGHTA, CDR2 FQGNSA. The CDR3 is CASSLDRGSDTEAFF. The CDR3 region has the DNA TGTGCCAGCAGCCTGGACAGGGGATCAGACACTGAAGCTTTCTTT.

The CDR3 region has the DNA TGTGCCAGCAGCCAAGTTAAAGGGGGGGAATTGGTCTACACAGATACGCAGTATTTT. Its protein is CASSQVKGGELVYTDTQYF. The V and J genes are TRBV4-2 and TRBJ2-3; D may be TRBD2 (7 bases). The V end lost 1 base, the J end lost 2 bases, and 22 bases lay between the germline ends. The CDR3 sequence is 19 residues long. CDR1 and CDR2 from the germline V gene are LGHNA and YNFKEQ.

V gene TRBV28 combines with J gene TRBJ2-7; TRBD2 might be the D (5 bases). Germline V CDR1 and CDR2: MDHEN, SYDVKM. The CDR3 contains 14 residues. V was shortened by 6 bases and J by 2 bases, with 14 bases between the two germline ends. The CDR3 loop is CASRDSTRPYEQYF. The CDR3 DNA sequence: TGTGCCAGCAGGGACTCGACACGTCCCTACGAGCAGTACTTC.

The chain links TRBV2 to TRBJ2-1; D is unresolved. The germline V and J ends were trimmed by 6 bases and 8 bases, with 11 bases remaining between them. Germline V CDR1 and CDR2: SNHLY, FYNNEI. The CDR3 covers 12 residues. CDR3 in amino acids: CASRRAGDEQFF. DNA of the CDR3: TGTGCCAGCAGAAGGGCCGGCGATGAGCAGTTCTTC.

This clone showed up just a few times. Other DNA sequences within the sample encode an identical CDR3. The genes are TRBV20-1 and TRBJ2-1; D remains unclear. Trimming removed 8 bases at V and 3 bases at J, with 8 bases between. Germline V lookup: CDR1 DFQATT, CDR2 SNEGSKA (reference sequence). The CDR3 covers 11 residues. CDR3 nucleotide sequence: TGCAGTACCCAGGTCTACAATGAGCAGTTCTTC. It codes for CSTQVYNEQFF.

The genes are TRBV4-2 and TRBJ2-5, with unresolved D. The CDR3 is made up of 15 amino acids. The germline gives CDR1 LGHNA, CDR2 YNFKEQ. The V gene lost 0 bases and the J gene lost 9 bases, with 17 bases spanning the gap. The CDR3 sequence is CASSQEALGRWAQYF. The CDR3 nucleotides are TGTGCCAGCAGCCAAGAAGCCCTAGGGCGGTGGGCCCAGTACTTC.

The chain has TRBV5-1 and TRBJ2-5, with 11 bases that match TRBD1. Germline CDR1 is SGHRS and CDR2 is YFSETQ. CDR3 length equals 14 residues. Trimming took 3 bases from V and 11 from J; bases not matched to a gene: 9. CDR3 coding DNA: TGCGCCAGCAGCTACGGACAGGGGGCACGGGAGCAGTACTTC. It encodes CASSYGQGAREQYF.

This rearrangement joins TRBV10-3 to TRBJ2-7, with D possibly called TRBD1 or TRBD2 (5 bases each). Deletions cut 11 bases from V and 7 bases from J, with 18 bases between. CDR1 is ENHRY and CDR2 is SYGVKD in the germline V gene. The CDR3 spans 12 residues. Here the CDR3 DNA reads TGTGCCGCCCGGGACGGACTTTTTGAGCAGTACTTC. It specifies CAARDGLFEQYF.

The V gene is TRBV7-8, the J gene TRBJ1-5; D is possibly TRBD1 (5 bases). The V end was cut by 5 bases, the J end by 1 base, with 9 bases between. The CDR3 totals 14 residues. Germline V CDR1 and CDR2: SGHVS, FQNEAQ. Here the CDR3 DNA reads TGTGCCAGCAGCCAGGGACGGAGCAATCAGCCCCAGCATTTT. Protein: CASSQGRSNQPQHF. The variable domain in full, with the rest retrieved from reference TRBV7-8 and TRBJ1-5, is GAGVSQSPRYKVAKRGQDVALRCDPISGHVSLFWYQQALGQGPEFLTYFQNEAQLDKSGLPSDRFFAERPEGSVSTLKIQRTQQEDSAVYLCASSQGRSNQPQHFGDGTRLSIL.

The table lists this clone with a count of one. This rearrangement joins TRBV30 to TRBJ1-1; D gene unclear. The CDR3 totals 16 residues. V lost 2 bases and J 2 bases, leaving 18 bases between the germline ends. Germline loops: CDR1 GTSNPN, CDR2 SVGIG (reference sequence). DNA of the CDR3: TGTGCCTGGAGTCGATCTACGCCGCTCCCTAACACTGAAGCTTTCTTT. Protein: CAWSRSTPLPNTEAFF.

This chain joins TRBV7-2 and TRBJ2-3; D is undetermined. CDR3 size: 15 residues. V was cut by 1 base and J by 0 bases, with 8 bases left in between. Germline assignment: CDR1 SGHTA and CDR2 FQGNSA. In DNA form, the CDR3 reads TGTGCCAGCAGCTTAGATTATCTTAGCACAGATACGCAGTATTTT. Translating it yields CASSLDYLSTDTQYF.